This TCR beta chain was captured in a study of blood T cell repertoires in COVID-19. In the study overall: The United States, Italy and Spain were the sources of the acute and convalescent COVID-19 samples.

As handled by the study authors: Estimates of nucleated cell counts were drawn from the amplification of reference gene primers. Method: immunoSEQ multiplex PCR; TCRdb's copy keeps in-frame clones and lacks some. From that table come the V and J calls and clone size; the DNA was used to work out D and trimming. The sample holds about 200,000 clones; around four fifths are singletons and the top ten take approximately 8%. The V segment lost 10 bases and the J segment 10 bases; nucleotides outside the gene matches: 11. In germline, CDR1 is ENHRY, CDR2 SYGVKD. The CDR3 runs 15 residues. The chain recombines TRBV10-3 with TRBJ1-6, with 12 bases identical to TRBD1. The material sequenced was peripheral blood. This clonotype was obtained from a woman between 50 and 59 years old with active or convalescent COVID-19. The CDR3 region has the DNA TGTGCCACCTCGACCGGGACAGGGGGCGGATCACCCCTCCACTTT. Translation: CATSTGTGGGSPLHF.